These T cell receptor beta chains were read from a single sample in a study of identical twins. TCRdb analysed the 5' RACE reads with MiXCR anew, one entry per CDR3 protein. The sample lists 700,000 or so distinct CDR3 sequences; around 20% were seen once. Another study also made use of these data, one on T cells expressing NK-cell markers.

Sequenced sample: PBMCs. Receptor source: a woman aged 18-29 years in good health. CDR3s include the opening cysteine and the closing phenylalanine or tryptophan. D genes are given only for firm matches. Not all rows give a size; the values are once, few, many and, for expanded clones, a class.

j_call	v_call	clone_size	d_call	cdr3_nt	cdr3_aa
TRBJ1-1	TRBV13	NA	NA	TGTGCCAGCAGCTTAGCAGGGAGGGCAGCTTTCTTT	CASSLAGRAAFF
TRBJ2-5	TRBV20-1	NA	NA	TGCAGTGCTAGTCTTCAAGAAGAGACCCAGTACTTC	CSASLQEETQYF
TRBJ2-3	TRBV7-8	few	NA	TGTGCCAGCAGCTTAGAAGCGGATATTGATACGCAGTATTTT	CASSLEADIDTQYF
TRBJ2-7	TRBV20-1	NA	TRBD1	TGCAGTCTCGGACAGGGCTACGAGCAGTACTTC	CSLGQGYEQYF
TRBJ2-1	TRBV4-3	NA	NA	TGCGCCAGCAGCCAAGAGCCGTCCCCCTACAATGAGCAGTTCTTC	CASSQEPSPYNEQFF
TRBJ1-2	TRBV6-5	many	NA	TGTGCCAGCAGTTATTGGCAGGGCGCTAACTATGGCTACACCTTC	CASSYWQGANYGYTF
TRBJ1-2	TRBV12-3/TRBV12-4	few	TRBD1	TGTGCCAGCAGTCTCACAGGACAGGCCTCTAACTATGGCTACACCTTC	CASSLTGQASNYGYTF
TRBJ2-1	TRBV11-2	once	TRBD2	TGTGCCAGCAGCTTCACGGGAGGGGAATACAATGAGCAGTTCTTC	CASSFTGGEYNEQFF
TRBJ2-5	TRBV11-2	many	TRBD1	TGTGCCAGCAGCGACGACAGGGGATCAGGAGAGACCCAGTACTTC	CASSDDRGSGETQYF
TRBJ1-1	TRBV7-9	NA	NA	TGTGCCAGCAGCTTAGTGCAGGGTGTGAACACTGAAGCTTTCTTT	CASSLVQGVNTEAFF
TRBJ2-2	TRBV10-3	many	NA	TGTGCCATCCAAAAGACCAACACCGGGGAGCTGTTTTTT	CAIQKTNTGELFF
TRBJ2-1	TRBV15	NA	NA	TGTGCCACCAGCAGAGATGGAGCAGGAACCCTAAATGAGCAGTTCTTC	CATSRDGAGTLNEQFF
TRBJ2-1	TRBV10-3	few	TRBD2	TGTGCCATCAGTGAGTCGAGATCCGGGAGGGTCAATGAGCAGTTCTTC	CAISESRSGRVNEQFF
TRBJ1-1	TRBV20-1	few	NA	TGCAGTGCTAGAGCAGGGACCGTTGCTGAAGCTTTCTTT	CSARAGTVAEAFF
TRBJ2-5	TRBV15	NA	TRBD2	TGTGCCACCAGCAGAGATCTGGGTAGCGGGGCTCGAGAGACCCAGTACTTC	CATSRDLGSGARETQYF
TRBJ2-3	TRBV20-1	NA	NA	TGCAGTGCTTGGGTTCCCCCCCTCTCGCAGTATTTT	CSAWVPPLSQYF
TRBJ1-2	TRBV20-1	few	NA	TGCAGTGCTAAAAAAGAGGCGTACTATGGCTACACCTTC	CSAKKEAYYGYTF
TRBJ2-3	TRBV12-3/TRBV12-4	few	TRBD2	TGTGCCAGCAGGGAGGAACTAGCGGTTCATACGCAGTATTTT	CASREELAVHTQYF
TRBJ1-2	TRBV7-2	NA	NA	TGTGCCAGCAGCTGGATATTAAGCTACACCTTC	CASSWILSYTF
TRBJ1-1	TRBV29-1	many	NA	TGCAGCGTTGAAGATTATATCCACACTGAAGCTTTCTTT	CSVEDYIHTEAFF
TRBJ1-1	TRBV5-1	few	NA	TGCGCCAGCAGCTCGGACGGACCTATTCGGGCTTTCTTT	CASSSDGPIRAFF
TRBJ2-3	TRBV20-1	NA	NA	TGCAGTGCTAGAGATCTAAGGGGCCTCGGCACAGATACGCAGTATTTT	CSARDLRGLGTDTQYF
TRBJ1-1	TRBV9	few	NA	TGTGCCAGCAGCGTAGATCTGATGACCCCCAACGCTTTCTTT	CASSVDLMTPNAFF
TRBJ2-1	TRBV10-1	few	TRBD2	TGCGCCAGCAGTGGTCAGCGGGAGATCTACAATGAGCAGTTCTTC	CASSGQREIYNEQFF
TRBJ2-3	TRBV24-1	NA	TRBD1	TGTGCCACCAGTGACCGACCCGGGACAGGTCCCACAGATACGCAGTATTTT	CATSDRPGTGPTDTQYF
TRBJ1-5	TRBV12-3/TRBV12-4	NA	NA	TGTGCCAGCAGTTTAGCGCGCAGGCTCAATCAGCCCCAGCATTTT	CASSLARRLNQPQHF
TRBJ2-2	TRBV15	few	NA	TGTGCCACCAGCCGAATTCCCGGGGAGCTGTTTTTT	CATSRIPGELFF
TRBJ2-5	TRBV6-2/TRBV6-3	NA	NA	TGTGCCAGCAGTTACTCGTGGACTAAGGTGGGGGAGACCCAGTACTTC	CASSYSWTKVGETQYF
TRBJ2-4	TRBV11-2	once	NA	TGTGCCAGCATCGGGTCTACGGAGACGATTATAGCCAAAAACATTCAGTACTTC	CASIGSTETIIAKNIQYF
TRBJ1-6	TRBV11-2	once	TRBD1	TGTGCCAGCAGCTGGGACAGGCGGGGCAATTCACCCCTCCACTTT	CASSWDRRGNSPLHF
TRBJ2-5	TRBV20-1	NA	TRBD1	TGCAGTGCTAGCCGGGACAGGGGCCAAGAGACCCAGTACTTC	CSASRDRGQETQYF
TRBJ2-3	TRBV4-3	NA	NA	TGCGCCAGCAGCCAAGAATGGCGTTCGTTAGATACGCAGTATTTT	CASSQEWRSLDTQYF
TRBJ2-4	TRBV12-3/TRBV12-4	few	NA	TGTGCCAGCAGTTTCAGGAGAGCCAAAAACATTCAGTACTTC	CASSFRRAKNIQYF
TRBJ1-1	TRBV15	few	NA	TGTGCCACCAGCAGTTCGTCAGGTCCGAACACTGAAGCTTTCTTT	CATSSSSGPNTEAFF
TRBJ2-1	TRBV5-6	NA	NA	TGTGCCAGCAGCAAGGTTGGACTTAGATACAATGAGCAGTTCTTC	CASSKVGLRYNEQFF
TRBJ2-7	TRBV20-1	NA	TRBD2	TGCAGTGCTAGAGATATAGCGGGAGCCTCCTACGAGCAGTACTTC	CSARDIAGASYEQYF